The clone carrying this TCR beta chain was seen a few times. Its target is unknown. Two oligonucleotides, mixed equimolar, formed the beta constant-region primer covering TRBC1 and TRBC2. Ligated cDNA was amplified by four rounds of PCR with nested alpha and beta constant-region primers and SP2. TCRdb analysed the UMI-ligation and nested PCR reads with MiXCR anew, one entry per CDR3 protein. Among around 100,000 distinct CDR3 sequences listed, about 14% were seen once. The data were obtained in a study of naive and memory T cell subsets. Study observations and caveats: Possibly reflecting memory cells re-expressing CD45RA, a few larger clonotypes occurred in naive repertoires, especially CD8.

CDR3 length: 14 residues. Trimming pared 0 bases from V and 6 bases from J, leaving 8 bases between. Germline loops: CDR1 MNHEY, CDR2 SMNVEV (reference sequence). Sequencing used naive CD8+ T cells from blood. This chain connects TRBV27 to TRBJ2-2; D call uncertain. The clonotype originates from a human donor in good health. In nucleotides, the CDR3 is TGTGCCAGCAGTTTATCGAAGAAGGCCGGGGAGCTGTTTTTT. Protein product: CASSLSKKAGELFF.